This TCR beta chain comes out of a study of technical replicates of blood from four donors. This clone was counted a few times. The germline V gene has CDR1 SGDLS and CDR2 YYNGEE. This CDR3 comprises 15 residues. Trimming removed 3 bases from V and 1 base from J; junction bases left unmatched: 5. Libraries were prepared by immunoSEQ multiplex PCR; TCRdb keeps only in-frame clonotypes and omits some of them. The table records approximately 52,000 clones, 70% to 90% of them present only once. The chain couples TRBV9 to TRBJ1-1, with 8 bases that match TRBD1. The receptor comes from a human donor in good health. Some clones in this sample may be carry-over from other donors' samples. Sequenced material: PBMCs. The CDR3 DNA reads TGTGCCAGCAGCGGGCGGACAGGGACGAACACTGAAGCTTTCTTT. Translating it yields CASSGRTGTNTEAFF.